Following are 20 T cell receptor beta chains from one sample sequenced in a study of regulatory dendritic cells for organ transplantation. Sorted T cells were CFSE-labeled and cultured 5 days with allogeneic regulatory or mature dendritic cells at 1:10. Antigen specificity for these receptors is unknown. Sequencing used immunoSEQ multiplex PCR; TCRdb keeps in-frame clones, though not all of them. The sample has about 5,400 clones, approximately 72% seen once; the top ten hold under 25%. The sample consisted of memory CD8+ T cells from blood cultured with regulatory dendritic cells. This sample's subset: CD45RO+ memory T cells. Receptor source: a human donor in good health.

The chain carries TRBV4-1 and TRBJ2-5; the D is unclear. Germline CDR1 and CDR2: MGHRA and YSYEKL. V lost 0 bases and J lost 4, with 6 bases in between. The CDR3 sequence is 13 residues long. The CDR3 region is CASSQERVETQYF. The CDR3 DNA follows: TGCGCCAGCAGCCAAGAACGGGTAGAGACCCAGTACTTC.

In its sample, this clone was seen once. The rearrangement links TRBV9 to TRBJ1-1; the D is unclear. Germline CDR1 reads SGDLS; CDR2 reads YYNGEE. There are 18 residues in the CDR3. V was shortened by 4 bases and J by 1 base, with 23 bases between the two germline ends. The DNA of the CDR3 is TGTGCCAGCAGCCCTCCCCCCAGAGACCGTCGGGGGAACACTGAAGCTTTCTTT. This translates into CASSPPPRDRRGNTEAFF.

The V call is TRBV4-2, the J call TRBJ2-7, with TRBD2 identical over 10 bases. Germline V gene data show CDR1 as LGHNA and CDR2 as YNFKEQ. Trimming cost V 2 bases and J 4 bases; bases outside gene matches: 8. This CDR3 spans 16 amino acids. Here the CDR3 reads CASSQRALAGEYEQYF. The CDR3 region has the DNA TGTGCCAGCAGCCAAAGAGCCCTAGCGGGAGAATACGAGCAGTACTTC.

This chain uses TRBV7-9 with TRBJ2-2; TRBD2 agrees at 12 bases. This CDR3 has 16 amino acids. Trimming took 4 bases from V and 7 from J; bases not matched to a gene: 7. Germline V gene lookup returns CDR1 SEHNR and CDR2 FQNEAQ (reference sequence). CDR3 sequence: CASSWGTSGRNGELFF. CDR3 in DNA: TGTGCCAGCAGCTGGGGGACTAGCGGGCGGAACGGGGAGCTGTTTTTT.

The chain links TRBV7-8 to TRBJ1-2; 7 bases agree with TRBD1. Unmatched junction bases numbered 10, after V lost 4 bases and J lost 5 bases. The CDR3 runs to 15 residues. Germline V lookup: CDR1 SGHVS, CDR2 FQNEAQ. CDR3 amino acids: CASSSRDRDPYGYTF. The CDR3 DNA reads as TGTGCCAGCAGCTCTCGGGACAGAGATCCTTATGGCTACACCTTC. The variable domain in full, completed from reference TRBV7-8 and TRBJ1-2, reads GAGVSQSPRYKVAKRGQDVALRCDPISGHVSLFWYQQALGQGPEFLTYFQNEAQLDKSGLPSDRFFAERPEGSVSTLKIQRTQQEDSAVYLCASSSRDRDPYGYTFGSGTRLTVV.

This clone has just a few counts. The V call is TRBV9, the J call TRBJ2-7, with TRBD2 identical over 13 bases. J lost 5 bases, V lost 5 bases, and 10 bases had no gene match. CDR1 and CDR2 from the germline V gene are SGDLS and YYNGEE. The CDR3 has 16 residues. Here the CDR3 reads CASSGASGLAGNEQYF. CDR3 sequence (DNA): TGTGCCAGCAGTGGCGCCTCGGGACTAGCGGGAAACGAGCAGTACTTC.

The chain employs TRBV4-1 and TRBJ2-7, with 10 bases matching TRBD2. This CDR3 is 16 amino acids long. Germline V CDR1 and CDR2: MGHRA, YSYEKL. Germline trimming cut 0 bases from V and 5 bases from J; bases unmatched to any gene: 7. In DNA form, the CDR3 reads TGCGCCAGCAGCCAAGATGAGCTAGCGGGAGTGAACGAGCAGTACTTC. This gives the protein CASSQDELAGVNEQYF.

The rearrangement joins TRBV29-1 to TRBJ1-2, with D hard to call. This CDR3 region has 12 residues. CDR1 is SQVTM and CDR2 is ANQGSEA in the germline V gene. V lost 6 bases to trimming and J lost 4 bases, with 12 bases between them. CDR3 amino acids: CSVGSESYGYTF. In DNA form, the CDR3 reads TGCAGCGTGGGGAGTGAGAGCTATGGCTACACCTTC.

V and J are TRBV4-3 and TRBJ2-6; TRBD1 agrees at 8 bases. The CDR3 covers 16 residues. Germline lookup yields CDR1 LGHNA and CDR2 YSLEER. Trimming removed 4 bases from V and 4 bases from J; junction bases left unmatched: 6. The chain's CDR3 is CASSPGQGTGANVLTF. In DNA form, the CDR3 reads TGCGCCAGCAGCCCAGGACAGGGAACGGGGGCCAACGTCCTGACTTTC.

The V call is TRBV4-1, the J call TRBJ2-6, with 9 bases aligning to TRBD1. The V gene's germline CDR1 is MGHRA and CDR2 YSYEKL. J lost 2 bases, V lost 2 bases, and 13 bases had no gene match. This CDR3 region has 20 residues. In DNA form, the CDR3 reads TGCGCCAGCAGCCAAAATAAGTGGGACAGGGACCCTACTGGGGCCAACGTCCTGACTTTC. This encodes CASSQNKWDRDPTGANVLTF.

The CDR3: CSVEDPGAWEKLFF. The CDR3 bases are TGCAGCGTTGAAGATCCGGGGGCATGGGAAAAACTGTTTTTT. This chain uses TRBV29-1 with TRBJ1-4, with D possibly matching TRBD1 (6 bases). Germline values: CDR1 SQVTM, CDR2 ANQGSEA. The CDR3 consists of 14 residues. V lost 0 bases and J lost 8, with 13 bases in between.

The V call is TRBV7-9, the J call TRBJ1-1; unclear D gene. The CDR3 spans 13 residues. Per germline, CDR1 SEHNR and CDR2 FQNEAQ (reference sequence). V lost 8 bases and J 1 base, leaving 11 bases between the germline ends. The CDR3, as DNA: TGTGCCAGCTCGCCGGAATCGAACACTGAAGCTTTCTTT. Translation gives CASSPESNTEAFF.

The chain uses TRBV7-8 and TRBJ2-7, with D possibly TRBD1 on 6 matching bases. Germline V gives CDR1 SGHVS, CDR2 FQNEAQ. Trimming took off 3 bases at V and 1 base at J, with 13 bases between the two ends. CDR3 length: 15 amino acids. CDR3 amino acids: CASSFYQGPSYEQYF. DNA of the CDR3: TGTGCCAGCAGCTTCTATCAGGGGCCATCCTACGAGCAGTACTTC. The variable domain in full, with the rest retrieved from reference TRBV7-8 and TRBJ2-7, is GAGVSQSPRYKVAKRGQDVALRCDPISGHVSLFWYQQALGQGPEFLTYFQNEAQLDKSGLPSDRFFAERPEGSVSTLKIQRTQQEDSAVYLCASSFYQGPSYEQYFGPGTRLTVT.

This clone was recorded only once. V usage is TRBV7-3 and J usage is TRBJ2-1; 7 nucleotides agree with TRBD2. CDR1 and CDR2 from the germline V gene are SGHTA and FQGTGA. The CDR3 contains 15 residues. V lost 4 bases, J lost 0 bases, and 3 bases stayed unmatched. The CDR3 loop is CASSSGGSSYNEQFF. The CDR3, as DNA: TGTGCCAGCAGCTCGGGCGGGAGCTCCTACAATGAGCAGTTCTTC.

This clone was observed a handful of times. The rearrangement uses TRBV9 and TRBJ1-2; possible D gene TRBD1, 6 bases. The V and J ends lost 7 bases and 7 bases respectively, with 14 bases between them. Germline CDR1 and CDR2: SGDLS and YYNGEE. CDR3 length: 12 amino acids. This CDR3 is CASGPQGGGYTF. The CDR3 DNA is TGTGCCAGCGGTCCACAGGGCGGTGGCTACACCTTC.

The chain uses TRBV23-1 and TRBJ1-4; TRBD1 matches 11 bases. TRBV23-1 falls under the ORF class, with uncertain function. The CDR3 has 15 residues. Trimming removed 4 bases from V and 8 bases from J; junction bases left unmatched: 6. As DNA, the CDR3 is TGCGCCAGCAGTCCTCCGGGACAGGGGGGGGAAAAACTGTTTTTT. The encoded protein is CASSPPGQGGEKLFF.

The rearrangement joins TRBV7-9 to TRBJ2-1; tentative D call: TRBD2 (6 bases). The V gene's germline CDR1 is SEHNR and CDR2 FQNEAQ (reference sequence). The CDR3 consists of 14 residues. Trimming left V 0 bases short and J 6 bases short, with 9 bases between. The DNA for the CDR3 is TGTGCCAGCAGCTTAGCGGGGGGACGCAATGAGCAGTTCTTC. This codes for CASSLAGGRNEQFF. The whole variable domain, remainder taken from reference TRBV7-9 and TRBJ2-1, is DTGVSQNPRHKITKRGQNVTFRCDPISEHNRLYWYRQTLGQGPEFLTYFQNEAQLEKSRLLSDRFSAERPKGSFSTLEIQRTEQGDSAMYLCASSLAGGRNEQFFGPGTRLTVL.

By frequency in the sample, this clone is medium-sized. The chain has TRBV21-1 and TRBJ2-7. TRBV21-1 is noted as a pseudogene. The CDR3 runs 13 residues. DNA for the CDR3: TGTGCCAGCAGCAGAGATCCAGTCTACGAGCAGTACTTC. The encoded protein is CASSRDPVYEQYF.

This clone has a handful of counts. The rearrangement links TRBV19 to TRBJ1-5, with D possibly matching TRBD1 (6 bases). The CDR3 is 19 amino acids. CDR1 and CDR2 from the germline V gene are LNHDA and SQIVND (reference sequence). V was cut by 0 bases and J by 0 bases, with 18 bases left in between. The CDR3, as DNA: TGTGCCAGTAGTATAGATGGGGGGCAGTTCGGGTTTAGCAATCAGCCCCAGCATTTT. It codes for CASSIDGGQFGFSNQPQHF. Looking up the rest from reference TRBV19 and TRBJ1-5 gives the full variable domain: DGGITQSPKYLFRKEGQNVTLSCEQNLNHDAMYWYRQDPGQGLRLIYYSQIVNDFQKGDIAEGYSVSREKKESFPLTVTSAQKNPTAFYLCASSIDGGQFGFSNQPQHFGDGTRLSIL.

V and J are TRBV4-3 and TRBJ2-1; 8 bases map to TRBD2. The CDR3 covers 16 residues. Germline V lookup: CDR1 LGHNA, CDR2 YSLEER. V dropped 2 bases and J dropped 6; count of bases not matched to a gene: 9. CDR3 nucleotide sequence: TGCGCCAGCAGCCAACGCTCGGGGGGGCCTGGCAATGAGCAGTTCTTC. As protein: CASSQRSGGPGNEQFF.